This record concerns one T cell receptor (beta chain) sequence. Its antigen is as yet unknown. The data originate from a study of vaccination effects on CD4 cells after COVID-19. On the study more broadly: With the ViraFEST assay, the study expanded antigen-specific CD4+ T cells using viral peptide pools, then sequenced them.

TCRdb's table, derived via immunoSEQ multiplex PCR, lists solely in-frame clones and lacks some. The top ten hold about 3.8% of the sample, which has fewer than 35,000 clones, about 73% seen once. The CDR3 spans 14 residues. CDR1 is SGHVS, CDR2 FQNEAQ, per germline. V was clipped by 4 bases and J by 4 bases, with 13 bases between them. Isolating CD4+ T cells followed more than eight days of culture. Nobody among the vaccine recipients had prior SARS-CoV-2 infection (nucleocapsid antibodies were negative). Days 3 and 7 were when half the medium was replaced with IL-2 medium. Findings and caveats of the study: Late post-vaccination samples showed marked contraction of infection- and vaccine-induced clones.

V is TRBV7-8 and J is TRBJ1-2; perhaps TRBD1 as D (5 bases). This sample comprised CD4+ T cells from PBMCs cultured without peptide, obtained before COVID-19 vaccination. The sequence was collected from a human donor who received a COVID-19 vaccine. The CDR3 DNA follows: TGTGCCAGCAGCTATGACAGAAACTCCTATGGCTACACCTTC. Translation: CASSYDRNSYGYTF. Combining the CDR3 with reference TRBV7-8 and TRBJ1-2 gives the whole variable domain GAGVSQSPRYKVAKRGQDVALRCDPISGHVSLFWYQQALGQGPEFLTYFQNEAQLDKSGLPSDRFFAERPEGSVSTLKIQRTQQEDSAVYLCASSYDRNSYGYTFGSGTRLTVV.